This T cell receptor beta chain was recorded in a study of blood T cell repertoires in COVID-19. Study at large: Researchers got acute and convalescent COVID-19 samples from the United States, Italy and Spain.

The V gene's germline CDR1 is LNHDA and CDR2 SQIVND (reference sequence). The CDR3 has 12 amino acids. Deletions cut 2 bases from V and 5 bases from J, with 5 bases between. The method was immunoSEQ multiplex PCR; TCRdb's version includes in-frame clones alone and lacks a portion of them. Here the sample spans about 200,000 clones, roughly four fifths being singletons. Those enrolled, adults aged 18 to 89 years, came from some 25 US areas. The gene calls are TRBV19 and TRBJ2-3; no clear D. Source material: PBMCs or T cells enriched from blood (not recorded which). The TCR comes from a man in his forties or fifties who had recovered from COVID-19. The CDR3 DNA sequence: TGTGCCAGTAGTATACCCGGAGATACGCAGTATTTT. It translates to CASSIPGDTQYF.